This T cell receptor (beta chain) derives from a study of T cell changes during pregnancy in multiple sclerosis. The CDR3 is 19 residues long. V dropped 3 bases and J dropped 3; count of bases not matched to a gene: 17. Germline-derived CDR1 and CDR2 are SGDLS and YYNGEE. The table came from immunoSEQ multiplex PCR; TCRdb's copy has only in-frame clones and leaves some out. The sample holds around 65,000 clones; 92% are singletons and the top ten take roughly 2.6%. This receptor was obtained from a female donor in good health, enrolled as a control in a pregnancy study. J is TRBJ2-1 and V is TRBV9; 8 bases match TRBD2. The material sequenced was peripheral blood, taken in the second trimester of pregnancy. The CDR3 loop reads CASSERGLEAGHYYNEQFF. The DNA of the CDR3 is TGTGCCAGCAGCGAAAGGGGACTAGAAGCGGGCCATTACTACAATGAGCAGTTCTTC.